This TCR beta chain was captured in a study of OX40 agonist ivuxolimab in advanced cancers. At the level of the study: Intravenous ivuxolimab at 0.01 to 10 mg/kg was given to patients every 2 weeks.

Overall study results and limits: Expanded peripheral T cell antigen specificity was not determined. Compared with CD4+, CD8+ T cells on average had more expanded clones. Clonal expansion from baseline to week 6 occurred in both CD4+ and CD8+ T cells.

About this clone itself: Its target is not known.

Trimming removed 4 bases at V and 14 bases at J, with 17 bases between. The germline CDR1 and CDR2 sequences are MDHEN and SYDVKM. CDR3 length: 12 residues. TCRdb keeps only in-frame clones here, not all; method: immunoSEQ multiplex PCR. The data contain 5,200 or so clones, roughly 64% of them seen just once; the ten biggest clones take up around half. Specimen: CD4+ or CD8+ T cells sorted from blood, collected in a trial of the OX40 agonist ivuxolimab. The receptor was isolated from an adult with an advanced solid tumor such as melanoma, head and neck, liver or kidney cancer. The chain carries TRBV28 and TRBJ1-2; D gene ambiguous. The CDR3 is CASSSPTDSITF. DNA for the CDR3: TGTGCCAGCAGTTCCCCGACGGACTCTATAACCTTC.